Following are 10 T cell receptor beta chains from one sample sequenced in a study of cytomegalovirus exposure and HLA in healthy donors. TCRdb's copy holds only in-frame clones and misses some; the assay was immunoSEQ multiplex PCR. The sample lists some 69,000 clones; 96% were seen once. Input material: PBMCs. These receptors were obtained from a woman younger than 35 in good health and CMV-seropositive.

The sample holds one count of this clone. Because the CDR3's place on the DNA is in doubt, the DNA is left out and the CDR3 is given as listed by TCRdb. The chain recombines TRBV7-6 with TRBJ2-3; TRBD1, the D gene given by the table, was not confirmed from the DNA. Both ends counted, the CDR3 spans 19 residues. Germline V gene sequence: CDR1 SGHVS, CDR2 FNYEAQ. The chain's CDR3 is CASSLLRAFTDTQYFGPIF.

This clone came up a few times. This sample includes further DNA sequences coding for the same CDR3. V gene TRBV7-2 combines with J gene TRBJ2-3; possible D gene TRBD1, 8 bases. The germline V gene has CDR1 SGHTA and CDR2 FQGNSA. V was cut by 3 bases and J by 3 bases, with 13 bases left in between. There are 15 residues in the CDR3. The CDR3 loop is CASSFTGGGTDTQYF. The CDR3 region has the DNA TGTGCCAGCAGCTTTACAGGGGGAGGGACAGATACGCAGTATTTT.

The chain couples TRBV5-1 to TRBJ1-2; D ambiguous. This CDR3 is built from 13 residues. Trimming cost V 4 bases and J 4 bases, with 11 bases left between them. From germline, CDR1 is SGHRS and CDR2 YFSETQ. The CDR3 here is CASSPTGGYGYTF. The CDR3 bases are TGCGCCAGCAGCCCGACGGGAGGCTATGGCTACACCTTC.

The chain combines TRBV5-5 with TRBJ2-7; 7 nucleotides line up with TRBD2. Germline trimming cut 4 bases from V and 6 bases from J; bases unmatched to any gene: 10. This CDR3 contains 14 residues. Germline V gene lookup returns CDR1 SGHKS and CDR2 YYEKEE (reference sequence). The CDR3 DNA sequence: TGTGCCAGCAGCCAACCTTCTCCTAGCGGCGAGCAGTACTTC. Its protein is CASSQPSPSGEQYF.

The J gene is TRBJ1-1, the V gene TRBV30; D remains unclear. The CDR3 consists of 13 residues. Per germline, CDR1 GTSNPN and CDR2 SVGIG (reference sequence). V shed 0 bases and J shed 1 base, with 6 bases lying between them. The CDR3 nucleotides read TGTGCCTGGAGTGTACTAGCGAACACTGAAGCTTTCTTT. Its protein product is CAWSVLANTEAFF.

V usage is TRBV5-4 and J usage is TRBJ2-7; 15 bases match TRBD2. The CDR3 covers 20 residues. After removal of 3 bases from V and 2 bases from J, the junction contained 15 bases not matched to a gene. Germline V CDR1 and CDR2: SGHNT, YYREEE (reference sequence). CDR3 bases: TGTGCCAGCAGCTGGGGGACTAGCGGGAGGACAGGATTAACAGCCTACGAGCAGTACTTC. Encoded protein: CASSWGTSGRTGLTAYEQYF. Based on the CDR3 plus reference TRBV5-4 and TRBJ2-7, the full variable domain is ETGVTQSPTHLIKTRGQQVTLRCSSQSGHNTVSWYQQALGQGPQFIFQYYREEENGRGNFPPRFSGLQFPNYSSELNVNALELDDSALYLCASSWGTSGRTGLTAYEQYFGPGTRLTVT.

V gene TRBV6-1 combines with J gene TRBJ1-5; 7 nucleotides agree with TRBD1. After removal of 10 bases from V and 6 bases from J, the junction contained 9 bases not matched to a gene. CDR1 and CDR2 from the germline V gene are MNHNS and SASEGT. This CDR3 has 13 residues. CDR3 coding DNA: TGTGCCACCGACAGGGATCAGGGTCAGCCCCAGCATTTT. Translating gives CATDRDQGQPQHF.

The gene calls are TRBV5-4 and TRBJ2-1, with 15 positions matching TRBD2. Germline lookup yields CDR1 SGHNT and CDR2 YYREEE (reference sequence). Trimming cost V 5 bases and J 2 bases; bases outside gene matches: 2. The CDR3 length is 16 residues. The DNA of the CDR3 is TGTGCCAGCAGGGGACTAGCGGGAGGCACCTACAATGAGCAGTTCTTC. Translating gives CASRGLAGGTYNEQFF.

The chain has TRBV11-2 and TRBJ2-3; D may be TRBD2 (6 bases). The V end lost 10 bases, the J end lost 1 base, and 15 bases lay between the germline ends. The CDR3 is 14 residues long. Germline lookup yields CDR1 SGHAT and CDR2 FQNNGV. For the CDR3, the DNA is TGTGCCACCCCCGGGGGTCACCGCACAGATACGCAGTATTTT. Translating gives CATPGGHRTDTQYF.

The CDR3 DNA follows: TGTGCCTGGGGAGGCCTGATAATTAATGAGCAGTTCTTC. Its protein is CAWGGLIINEQFF. The chain combines TRBV30 with TRBJ2-1; possible D gene TRBD2, 5 bases. Germline V lookup: CDR1 GTSNPN, CDR2 SVGIG (reference sequence). V shed 5 bases and J shed 7 bases, with 15 bases lying between them. This CDR3 comprises 13 residues.